This T cell receptor (beta chain) was recovered during a study of molecular identifiers for immune sequencing clone quantification. In the study overall: In replicates, RNA taken from approximately 20,000 or 100,000 naive CD8 cells was divided five ways, and four portions underwent sequencing.

Details on this clonotype: The antigen remains unidentified.

Sorting isolated naive CD8 T cells as CD8+CD4-CCR7+CD45RA+ events. Germline lookup yields CDR1 SGHVS and CDR2 FQNEAQ. The V and J ends lost 7 bases and 9 bases respectively, with 13 bases between them. The CDR3 length is 12 residues. Previously described methods with listed TCR primers produced the bulk TCR libraries. TCRdb re-called the PCR reads through MiXCR, storing one row per CDR3 protein. The profile shows 490,000 or so distinct CDR3 sequences, around a fifth of them singletons. General study results and limits: Jurkat TCR RNA spiked in from one cell reportedly remained identifiable amid one million naive cells.

The specimen sequenced was naive CD8+ T cells from blood, with Jurkat cell RNA spiked in. Described subset: FACS-sorted CD8+CD4-CCR7+CD45RA+ naive T cells. The rearrangement links TRBV7-8 to TRBJ2-1; D remains unclear. This TCR was sampled from a human donor in good health. Some libraries in this study had Jurkat cell RNA spiked in. CDR3 loop: CASTDLVTEQFF. CDR3 sequence (DNA): TGTGCCAGCACCGACCTGGTCACTGAGCAGTTCTTC.